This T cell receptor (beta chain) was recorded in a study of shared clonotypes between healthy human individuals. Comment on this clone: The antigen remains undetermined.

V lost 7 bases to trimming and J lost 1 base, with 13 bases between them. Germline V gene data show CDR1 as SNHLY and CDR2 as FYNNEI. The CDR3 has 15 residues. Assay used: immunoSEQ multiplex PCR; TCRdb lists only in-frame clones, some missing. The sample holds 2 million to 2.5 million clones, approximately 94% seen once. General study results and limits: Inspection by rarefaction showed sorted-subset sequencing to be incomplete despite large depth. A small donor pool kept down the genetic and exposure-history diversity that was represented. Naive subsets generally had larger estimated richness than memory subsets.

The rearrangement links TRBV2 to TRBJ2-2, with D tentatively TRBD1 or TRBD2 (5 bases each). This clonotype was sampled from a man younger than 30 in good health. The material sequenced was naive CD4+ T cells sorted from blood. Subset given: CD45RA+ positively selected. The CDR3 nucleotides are TGTGCCAGCACCTTATATGGGGGGAACACCGGGGAGCTGTTTTTT. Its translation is CASTLYGGNTGELFF.